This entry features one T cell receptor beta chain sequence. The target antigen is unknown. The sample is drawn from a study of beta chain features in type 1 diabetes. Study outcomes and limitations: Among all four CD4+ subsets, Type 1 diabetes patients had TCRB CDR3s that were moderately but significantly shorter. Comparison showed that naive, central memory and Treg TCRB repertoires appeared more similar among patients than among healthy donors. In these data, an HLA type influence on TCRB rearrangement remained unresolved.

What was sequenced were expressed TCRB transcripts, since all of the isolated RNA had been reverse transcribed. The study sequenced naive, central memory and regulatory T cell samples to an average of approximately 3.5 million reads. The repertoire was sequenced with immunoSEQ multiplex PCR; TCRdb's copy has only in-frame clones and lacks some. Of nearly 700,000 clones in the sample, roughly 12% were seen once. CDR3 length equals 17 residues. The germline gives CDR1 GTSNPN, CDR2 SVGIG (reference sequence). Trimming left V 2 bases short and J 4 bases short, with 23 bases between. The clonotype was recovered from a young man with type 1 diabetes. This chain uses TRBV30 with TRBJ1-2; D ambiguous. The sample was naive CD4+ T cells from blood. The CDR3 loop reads CAWSRWVGQEYGYGYTF. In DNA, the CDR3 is TGTGCCTGGAGTAGGTGGGTGGGCCAGGAGTACGGCTATGGCTACACCTTC.